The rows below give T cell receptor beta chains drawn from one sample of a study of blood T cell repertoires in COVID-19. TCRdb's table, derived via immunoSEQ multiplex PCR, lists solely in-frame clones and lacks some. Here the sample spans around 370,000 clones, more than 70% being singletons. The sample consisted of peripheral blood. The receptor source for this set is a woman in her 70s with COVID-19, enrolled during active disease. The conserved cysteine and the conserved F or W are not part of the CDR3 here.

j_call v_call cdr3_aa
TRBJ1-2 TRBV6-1 ASSDNNYGYT
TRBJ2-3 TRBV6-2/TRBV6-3 ASSYIGAVVSGNTQY
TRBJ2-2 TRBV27 ASSLVMGRNTGELF
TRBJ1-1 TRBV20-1 SASQGPEAF
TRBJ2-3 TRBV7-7 ASSSGGTDTQY
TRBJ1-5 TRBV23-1 ASREGGGYSNQPQH
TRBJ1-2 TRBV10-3 AIKAGQGDYGYT
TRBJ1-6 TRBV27 ASSLRDRSNSPLH
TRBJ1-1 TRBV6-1 ASSEARGRGAF
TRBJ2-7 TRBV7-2 ASSDRYEQY
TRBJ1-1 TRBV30 AWSIPQSNTEAF
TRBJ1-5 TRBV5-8 ASSFGQRQPQH
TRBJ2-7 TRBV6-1 ASSEAGTGYEQY
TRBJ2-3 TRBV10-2 ASSSRRSGGADTQY
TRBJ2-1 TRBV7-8 ASSLAHGGARNEQF
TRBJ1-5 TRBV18 ASSPDPQGSNQPQH
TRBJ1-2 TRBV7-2 ASSPPTLGYT
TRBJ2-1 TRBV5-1 ASSLGGFSYNEQF
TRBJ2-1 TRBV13 ASSLGALGPKLHLDNEQF
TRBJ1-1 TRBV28 ASSLRGQGYTEAF
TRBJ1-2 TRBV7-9 ASSLGTDGLGYT
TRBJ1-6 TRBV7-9 ASSLTGQNNSPLH
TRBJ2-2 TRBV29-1 SVHRGELF
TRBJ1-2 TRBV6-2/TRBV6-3 ASSYYSGSGYT
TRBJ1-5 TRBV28 ASSLARDSNQPQH
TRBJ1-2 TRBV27 ASSWAGAHYGYT
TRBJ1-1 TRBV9 ASSATGNTEAF
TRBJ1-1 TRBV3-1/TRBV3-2 ASSATEEAF
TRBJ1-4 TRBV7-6 ASSPGGYTNEKLF
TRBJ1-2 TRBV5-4 ASSLEGARVYGYT
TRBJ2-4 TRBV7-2 ASSKGQGRYIQY
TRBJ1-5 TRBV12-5 ASGLVNEGDQPQH
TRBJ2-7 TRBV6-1 ASSEGAYEQY
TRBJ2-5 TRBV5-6 ASTLGGVETQY
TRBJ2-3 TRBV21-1 ASRARGRLTDTQY
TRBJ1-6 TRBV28 ASSLWGGETPLH
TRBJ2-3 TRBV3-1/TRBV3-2 ASSQELIESTDTQY
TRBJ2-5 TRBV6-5 ASSWDRETQY
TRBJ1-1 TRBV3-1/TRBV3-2 ASSPYQQRGLGEAF
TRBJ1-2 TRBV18 ASSPFVGDSQADYGYT
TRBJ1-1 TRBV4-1 ASSHGGTEAF
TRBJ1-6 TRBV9 ASSVAETGVSNSPLH
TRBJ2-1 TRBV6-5 ASSYSAGGGNEQF
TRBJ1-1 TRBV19 ASWLGAGTEAF
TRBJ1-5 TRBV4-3 ASSHAGDRVSNQPQH